A selection of T cell receptor beta chains follows, all from one sample in a study of beta chain features in type 1 diabetes. Profiled with immunoSEQ multiplex PCR; TCRdb holds only in-frame clones, not every one. The table shows 200,000 to 250,000 clones, with less than 35% occurring only once. The specimen was central memory CD4+ T cells from blood. The source of these receptors is a man aged 30-40 years in good health. Each CDR3 is given with its conserved first and last residue. D genes are given only for firm matches. Clone size appears in some rows only: once, few, many, or a class for an expanded clone.

d_call,j_call,v_call,clone_size,cdr3_aa,cdr3_nt
TRBD2,TRBJ2-2,TRBV6-1,few,CASSGTSGRRTGGELFF,TGTGCCAGCAGTGGGACTAGCGGGAGACGTACCGGCGGGGAGCTGTTTTTT
TRBD1,TRBJ1-2,TRBV19,few,CASSIPRQGYYGYTF,TGTGCCAGTAGTATACCCCGACAGGGATACTATGGCTACACCTTC
-,TRBJ2-7,TRBV7-9,-,CASSRDTSYEQYF,TGTGCCAGCAGCCGAGACACCTCCTACGAGCAGTACTTC
TRBD1,TRBJ2-7,TRBV10-3,-,CAISDFGTGSYEQYF,TGTGCCATCAGTGACTTCGGGACAGGTTCCTACGAGCAGTACTTC
TRBD1,TRBJ2-7,TRBV30,-,CAWSVWDRSYEQYF,TGTGCCTGGAGTGTATGGGACAGGAGCTACGAGCAGTACTTC
-,TRBJ2-3,TRBV5-6,many,CASSRLGVDTQYF,TGTGCCAGCAGCAGGCTTGGGGTAGATACGCAGTATTTT
TRBD2,TRBJ2-3,TRBV7-2,-,CASSRDYGDTQYF,TGTGCCAGCAGCCGGGACTACGGGGATACGCAGTATTTT
TRBD1,TRBJ1-2,TRBV30,-,CAWSVHLGQGDGYTF,TGTGCCTGGAGTGTTCACTTAGGACAGGGCGATGGCTACACCTTC
-,TRBJ2-3,TRBV2,many,CASSEDSLGLTQYF,TGTGCCAGCAGTGAAGACTCACTGGGCCTTACGCAGTATTTT
-,TRBJ2-7,TRBV6-1,-,CASSRNRDLDEQYF,TGTGCCAGCAGTAGGAACCGGGACCTGGACGAGCAGTACTTC
-,TRBJ2-7,TRBV7-9,many,CASSSPGNGVEQYF,TGTGCCAGCAGCTCACCCGGGAACGGGGTCGAGCAGTACTTC
TRBD2,TRBJ2-2,TRBV18,-,CASSLDGTSAGELFF,TGTGCCAGCTCACTAGACGGGACTAGTGCCGGGGAGCTGTTTTTT
-,TRBJ2-7,TRBV29-1,few,CSVTSGLGEQYF,TGCAGCGTTACCAGCGGGCTAGGAGAGCAGTACTTC
TRBD2,TRBJ2-3,TRBV7-9,-,CASSSRRSGGADTQYF,TGTGCCAGCAGCTCCCGCCGTAGCGGGGGGGCAGATACGCAGTATTTT
TRBD2,TRBJ2-3,TRBV7-2,few,CASSLWLAGASGTQYF,TGTGCCAGCAGCTTATGGCTAGCGGGGGCCTCAGGTACGCAGTATTTT
TRBD1,TRBJ2-7,TRBV7-7,-,CASSSDRGGEQYF,TGTGCCAGCAGTTCGGACAGGGGGGGCGAGCAGTACTTC
-,TRBJ2-5,TRBV11-2,few,CASSFQRANQETQYF,TGTGCCAGCAGCTTCCAGCGGGCCAACCAAGAGACCCAGTACTTC
-,TRBJ2-5,TRBV5-4,-,CASSLEGAGHQETQYF,TGTGCCAGCAGCTTGGAGGGTGCAGGGCACCAAGAGACCCAGTACTTC
-,TRBJ2-7,TRBV6-5,-,CASSSPGRSSGEQYF,TGTGCCAGCAGTTCGCCAGGGAGGTCTTCGGGCGAGCAGTACTTC
-,TRBJ2-3,TRBV29-1,many,CSLFLLATDTQYF,TGCAGCCTTTTTCTGTTGGCAACAGATACGCAGTATTTT
TRBD1,TRBJ2-5,TRBV11-3,few,CASSLGAGGQETQYF,TGTGCCAGCAGCTTAGGGGCAGGGGGCCAAGAGACCCAGTACTTC
TRBD1,TRBJ1-5,TRBV30,-,CAWSGKGAGNQPQHF,TGTGCCTGGAGTGGAAAGGGGGCTGGCAATCAGCCCCAGCATTTT
-,TRBJ2-5,TRBV21-1,few,CASSKVGSQETQYF,TGTGCCAGCAGCAAAGTGGGTTCCCAAGAGACCCAGTACTTC
-,TRBJ2-7,TRBV7-9,-,CASSLQVSYEQYF,TGTGCCAGCAGCTTACAGGTCTCCTACGAGCAGTACTTC
TRBD2,TRBJ2-1,TRBV9,once,CASSVGTSGYNEQFF,TGTGCCAGCAGCGTCGGGACTAGCGGATACAATGAGCAGTTCTTC
TRBD1,TRBJ1-5,TRBV6-1,few,CASSEALGQGTMYQPQHF,TGTGCCAGCAGTGAAGCGCTGGGACAGGGAACAATGTATCAGCCCCAGCATTTT
TRBD1,TRBJ1-1,TRBV7-2,-,CASSPPGTVNTEAFF,TGTGCCAGCAGCCCCCCTGGGACAGTAAACACTGAAGCTTTCTTT
TRBD1,TRBJ1-5,TRBV30,-,CAWSTRTGAGQPQHF,TGTGCCTGGAGTACCCGGACAGGGGCGGGACAGCCCCAGCATTTT
-,TRBJ2-3,TRBV6-1,few,CASRPGLNTDTQYF,TGTGCCAGCAGGCCGGGACTGAACACAGATACGCAGTATTTT
TRBD1,TRBJ2-1,TRBV14,-,CASSQGYRGSYNEQFF,TGTGCCAGCAGCCAAGGATACAGGGGGAGCTACAATGAGCAGTTCTTC
-,TRBJ2-7,TRBV30,-,CAWSSPYEQYF,TGTGCCTGGAGCTCACCCTACGAGCAGTACTTC
-,TRBJ2-7,TRBV11-2,few,CASSSLRGADEQYF,TGTGCCAGCAGCTCCCTCCGGGGAGCGGACGAGCAGTACTTC
-,TRBJ2-7,TRBV28,-,CASSFPPGNPASYEQYF,TGTGCCAGCAGTTTCCCCCCGGGGAACCCCGCGTCCTACGAGCAGTACTTC
-,TRBJ2-1,TRBV29-1,few,CSVEGERLNEQFF,TGCAGCGTTGAAGGGGAAAGGTTGAATGAGCAGTTCTTC
TRBD1,TRBJ2-1,TRBV13,-,CASSFRDRGHNEQFF,TGTGCCAGCAGCTTCCGGGACAGGGGTCACAATGAGCAGTTCTTC
-,TRBJ2-2,TRBV7-2,-,CASSLGRRATGELFF,TGTGCCAGCAGCTTAGGCCGCAGGGCCACCGGGGAGCTGTTTTTT
-,TRBJ2-4,TRBV28,-,CASSLLAGSGDIQYF,TGTGCCAGCAGTTTGCTCGCAGGGAGTGGGGACATTCAGTACTTC
TRBD2,TRBJ2-7,TRBV5-1,-,CASSLGSSGYEQYF,TGCGCCAGCAGCTTGGGGTCTAGCGGCTACGAGCAGTACTTC
-,TRBJ2-7,TRBV11-2,few,CASSLIEQYF,TGTGCCAGCAGTTTGATTGAGCAGTACTTC
TRBD2,TRBJ2-1,TRBV27,-,CASTSPQRGDNEQFF,TGTGCCAGCACATCACCCCAGCGGGGGGACAATGAGCAGTTCTTC
-,TRBJ2-1,TRBV7-2,few,CASSPQGSSYNEQFF,TGTGCCAGCAGTCCGCAGGGTAGCTCCTACAATGAGCAGTTCTTC
-,TRBJ2-1,TRBV4-3,few,CASSQVWAPLYNEQFF,TGCGCCAGCAGCCAAGTATGGGCTCCCCTATACAATGAGCAGTTCTTC
-,TRBJ1-3,TRBV9,-,CASSVRGLGSGNTIYF,TGTGCCAGCAGCGTCCGGGGGCTCGGATCTGGAAACACCATATATTTT
-,TRBJ1-5,TRBV30,-,CAWSVDSNQPQHF,TGTGCCTGGAGTGTAGACAGCAATCAGCCCCAGCATTTT
-,TRBJ2-3,TRBV7-2,few,CASSSSRRSTDTQYF,TGTGCCAGCAGCTCCTCTAGACGGAGCACAGATACGCAGTATTTT
-,TRBJ2-7,TRBV27,few,CASSQTGTAPYEQYF,TGTGCCAGCAGCCAAACCGGGACGGCGCCCTACGAGCAGTACTTC
TRBD2,TRBJ2-5,TRBV5-4,-,CASSPSSGGSETQYF,TGTGCCAGCAGCCCTTCGAGCGGGGGTAGTGAGACCCAGTACTTC
TRBD1,TRBJ2-7,TRBV4-3,many,CASSHGTGVYEQYF,TGCGCCAGCAGCCACGGGACAGGGGTATACGAGCAGTACTTC
TRBD1,TRBJ2-1,TRBV5-1,many,CASPVPAWPKGAYGTGGNEQFF,TGCGCCAGCCCCGTCCCAGCTTGGCCAAAGGGTGCTTACGGCACAGGGGGAAATGAGCAGTTCTTC
-,TRBJ2-5,TRBV28,-,CASSLRQETQYF,TGTGCCAGCAGTTTACGGCAAGAGACCCAGTACTTC
TRBD2,TRBJ2-3,TRBV2,many,CASTDRGGHTDTQYF,TGTGCCAGCACCGACCGGGGGGGCCACACAGATACGCAGTATTTT
-,TRBJ1-2,TRBV7-2,-,CASSLERGRGGYTF,TGTGCCAGCAGCTTAGAACGCGGCCGAGGGGGCTACACCTTC
TRBD1,TRBJ2-4,TRBV5-6,-,CATSGTGKNIQYF,TGTGCCACCTCCGGGACAGGGAAGAACATTCAGTACTTC
TRBD2,TRBJ2-3,TRBV29-1,many,CSVGGLAGPTDTQYF,TGCAGCGTCGGCGGACTAGCGGGGCCTACAGATACGCAGTATTTT
-,TRBJ1-1,TRBV7-8,-,CASRVSFNTEAFF,TGTGCCAGCAGGGTGAGCTTTAACACTGAAGCTTTCTTT
-,TRBJ2-6,TRBV2,-,CASQTAGSSSGANVLTF,TGTGCCAGTCAGACGGCCGGCTCCAGCTCTGGGGCCAACGTCCTGACTTTC
TRBD2,TRBJ2-3,TRBV5-8,-,CASIPGWGLAHTDTQYF,TGTGCCAGCATCCCAGGCTGGGGACTAGCGCACACAGATACGCAGTATTTT
-,TRBJ2-3,TRBV5-1,few,CASSPSLGSSDTQYF,TGCGCCAGCAGCCCTAGCCTGGGGTCTTCGGATACGCAGTATTTT